This entry lists 32 T cell receptor beta chains sequenced from one sample in a study of cytomegalovirus exposure and HLA in healthy donors. The PCR had 60 Vbeta and 13 Jbeta primers. Here immunoSEQ multiplex PCR was the method, and the copy in TCRdb shows in-frame clones only, minus some. The repertoire holds approximately 240,000 clones, with just over 75% as singletons. Input material: PBMCs. The receptors here all came from a woman aged 60-75 years in good health and CMV-seropositive.

The CDR3 reads CSVEGGTSSYNEQFF. The CDR3 coding sequence is TGCAGCGTTGAAGGCGGGACGAGCTCCTACAATGAGCAGTTCTTC. The chain joins TRBV29-1 to TRBJ2-1; possible D gene TRBD2, 6 bases. V was cut by 1 base and J by 0 bases, with 10 bases left in between. This CDR3 contains 15 residues. CDR1 and CDR2 from the germline V gene are SQVTM and ANQGSEA.

The sample holds one count of this clone. The rearrangement uses TRBV7-2 and TRBJ2-7, with no clear D. The CDR3 sequence is 13 residues long. Germline CDR1 reads SGHTA; CDR2 reads FQGNSA. V was trimmed by 0 bases and J by 4 bases, leaving 7 bases between them. In DNA, the CDR3 is TGTGCCAGCAGCTTAGCGGGCCGGTACGAGCAGTACTTC. Translated: CASSLAGRYEQYF.

V usage is TRBV9 and J usage is TRBJ2-5, with D tentatively TRBD2 (5 bases). The CDR3 is 14 residues long. The V and J ends lost 0 bases and 2 bases respectively, with 8 bases between them. Germline CDR1 reads SGDLS; CDR2 reads YYNGEE. CDR3 in amino acids: CASSVGRTQETQYF. The DNA for the CDR3 is TGTGCCAGCAGCGTAGGCCGGACTCAAGAGACCCAGTACTTC. Variable domain in full (rest from reference TRBV9 and TRBJ2-5): DSGVTQTPKHLITATGQRVTLRCSPRSGDLSVYWYQQSLDQGLQFLIQYYNGEERAKGNILERFSAQQFPDLHSELNLSSLELGDSALYFCASSVGRTQETQYFGPGTRLLVL.

V usage is TRBV6-5 and J usage is TRBJ1-1; D is undetermined. Trimming took 4 bases from V and 2 from J, leaving 14 bases between them. Germline CDR1 MNHEY, CDR2 SVGAGI. The CDR3 spans 15 residues. The DNA for the CDR3 is TGTGCCAGCAGTTCCATGACTTCGGGTAACACTGAAGCTTTCTTT. Protein product: CASSSMTSGNTEAFF.

J is TRBJ2-3 and V is TRBV25-1; 8 bases are shared with TRBD2. Germline loops: CDR1 MGHDK, CDR2 SYGVNS. This CDR3 region has 16 residues. Losses at the gene ends were 8 bases for V and 0 bases for J; bases not matched to a gene: 10. CDR3 region: CASSTSAGGSTDTQYF. CDR3 nucleotides: TGTGCCAGCTCCACCTCCGCGGGGGGAAGCACAGATACGCAGTATTTT.

The CDR3 bases are TGTGCCAGCAGCTCCCGGGACAGGGGCAAGGTGGGTTCCTACAATGAGCAGTTCTTC. Its translation is CASSSRDRGKVGSYNEQFF. V is TRBV7-9 and J is TRBJ2-1; 10 nucleotides agree with TRBD1. The germline V gene encodes CDR1 SEHNR and CDR2 FQNEAQ (reference sequence). The CDR3 extends over 19 amino acids. With V trimmed by 4 bases and J by 1 base, 13 bases remained unmatched.

This rearrangement joins TRBV7-2 to TRBJ2-3; TRBD2 aligns across 11 bases. Germline CDR1 reads SGHTA; CDR2 reads FQGNSA. The V gene end was trimmed by 11 bases and the J gene end by 1 base; junction bases not matched to a gene: 5. CDR3 length equals 14 residues. The CDR3 DNA follows: TGTGCCGGATCGACTAGCGGGGGCACAGATACGCAGTATTTT. It is translated as CAGSTSGGTDTQYF.

The chain employs TRBV5-1 and TRBJ2-3, with 9 bases aligning to TRBD2. Germline V gives CDR1 SGHRS, CDR2 YFSETQ. The CDR3 runs to 18 residues. Germline trimming cut 0 bases from V and 1 base from J; bases unmatched to any gene: 9. The CDR3 bases are TGCGCCAGCAGCTTGGCCCCCCTGGGACTAGCAGGCACAGATACGCAGTATTTT. Protein: CASSLAPLGLAGTDTQYF.

The chain uses TRBV7-3 and TRBJ2-1; TRBD2 aligns across 8 bases. CDR3 length: 15 amino acids. Germline CDR1 is SGHTA and CDR2 is FQGTGA. J lost 4 bases, V lost 5 bases, and 7 bases had no gene match. The DNA for the CDR3 is TGTGCCAGCAGCCCCTTAGCGGGGCCGTACAATGAGCAGTTCTTC. Residues: CASSPLAGPYNEQFF.

This chain joins TRBV5-4 and TRBJ1-1, with 8 bases identical to TRBD1. The CDR3 runs 15 residues. Germline CDR1 and CDR2: SGHNT and YYREEE (reference sequence). V lost 4 bases and J lost 2; bases outside the gene matches: 7. The CDR3 bases are TGTGCCAGCAGCGAACAGGGGGGAGGCAACACTGAAGCTTTCTTT. It translates to CASSEQGGGNTEAFF.

The chain links TRBV6-5 to TRBJ1-2; D is perhaps TRBD1 (6 bases). V shed 1 base and J shed 7 bases, with 16 bases lying between them. Germline CDR1 MNHEY, CDR2 SVGAGI. This CDR3 region has 15 residues. The CDR3 region is CASSYLKHGGSGYTF. The CDR3 DNA sequence: TGTGCCAGCAGTTACTTAAAACATGGGGGCTCTGGCTACACCTTC.

V gene TRBV5-1 combines with J gene TRBJ2-1, with 9 positions matching TRBD2. V lost 1 base, J lost 5 bases, and 7 bases stayed unmatched. The CDR3 spans 16 residues. CDR1 and CDR2 from the germline V gene are SGHRS and YFSETQ. CDR3 sequence: CASSLIGLAGNNEQFF. CDR3 nucleotide sequence: TGCGCCAGCAGCTTGATTGGGCTAGCGGGAAACAATGAGCAGTTCTTC.

This clone was seen more than once but under ten times. The chain uses TRBV5-1 and TRBJ1-2; D gene ambiguous. This CDR3 has 12 amino acids. Germline CDR1 SGHRS, CDR2 YFSETQ. The germline V and J ends were trimmed by 0 bases and 4 bases, with 4 bases remaining between them. The CDR3 reads CASSLVGYGYTF. The CDR3 region has the DNA TGCGCCAGCAGCTTGGTCGGCTATGGCTACACCTTC.

V gene TRBV6-1 combines with J gene TRBJ1-1; D ambiguous. V gave up 3 bases and J gave up 0 bases, with 5 bases separating them. Germline assignment: CDR1 MNHNS and CDR2 SASEGT. The CDR3 covers 13 residues. The CDR3 spells CASSERLNTEAFF. Written as DNA, the CDR3 is TGTGCCAGCAGTGAGCGTCTGAACACTGAAGCTTTCTTT.

The chain joins TRBV10-1 to TRBJ2-5; 8 bases line up with TRBD2. V was pared by 7 bases and J by 0 bases, with 10 bases of the junction left unmatched. Germline V gene lookup returns CDR1 WNHNN and CDR2 SYGVQD (reference sequence). The CDR3 sequence is 16 residues long. The CDR3 here is CASIASPSGYQETQYF. In nucleotides, the CDR3 is TGCGCCAGCATAGCGTCCCCTAGCGGGTACCAAGAGACCCAGTACTTC.

This clone was observed once. This sequence joins TRBV19 and TRBJ2-7; the match to TRBD2 covers 7 bases. J lost 0 bases, V lost 4 bases, and 21 bases had no gene match. The CDR3 extends over 20 amino acids. The germline V gene has CDR1 LNHDA and CDR2 SQIVND (reference sequence). The CDR3 DNA sequence: TGTGCCAGTAGTACTCCCTCGGGGGGAGGTAGGTCTGCGGCCTCCTACGAGCAGTACTTC. It encodes CASSTPSGGGRSAASYEQYF.

In regard to this clone: Lacking the conserved final phenylalanine or tryptophan, this CDR3 likely reflects a read error. The CDR3 DNA follows: TGCAGTGCTAGCGGGATATATGGCTACACCCTC. Its translation is CSASGIYGYTL. The chain carries TRBV20-1 and TRBJ1-2; D not certain. V was clipped by 3 bases and J by 5 bases, with 7 bases between them. In germline, CDR1 is DFQATT, CDR2 SNEGSKA (reference sequence). The CDR3 loop spans 11 amino acids.

The genes are TRBV11-2 and TRBJ2-3; 8 bases fit TRBD1. The germline gives CDR1 SGHAT, CDR2 FQNNGV. The CDR3 has 14 residues. V lost 5 bases, J lost 6 bases, and 7 bases stayed unmatched. CDR3 in DNA: TGTGCCAGCAGCGACAGGGGTCAAGGGGATACGCAGTATTTT. It translates to CASSDRGQGDTQYF.

Note on this clone: Other DNA sequences within the sample encode an identical CDR3. The rearrangement links TRBV4-3 to TRBJ2-1, with 14 bases identical to TRBD2. Germline CDR1 LGHNA, CDR2 YSLEER. The J segment lost 1 base and the V segment lost 7 bases, leaving 6 bases of the junction unmatched. The CDR3 is 17 amino acids. CDR3 coding DNA: TGCGCCAGCACGAGGACTAGCGGGGGGACATCCTACAATGAGCAGTTCTTC. Translated, it gives CASTRTSGGTSYNEQFF.

The V gene is TRBV7-2, the J gene TRBJ2-7; D gene unclear. Looked up from germline, CDR1 is SGHTA and CDR2 is FQGNSA. The ends were cut back, 3 bases at V and 6 bases at J, with 6 bases in the middle. The CDR3 length is 11 residues. CDR3 residues: CASSLRLEQYF. The CDR3 DNA reads as TGTGCCAGCAGCTTGCGTCTCGAGCAGTACTTC.

The chain recombines TRBV7-2 with TRBJ2-2; maybe TRBD1 (5 bases). V was clipped by 4 bases and J by 6 bases, with 12 bases between them. CDR1 is SGHTA and CDR2 is FQGNSA in the germline V gene. This CDR3 has 14 residues. The CDR3 loop reads CASSSLGVAGELFF. The CDR3 coding sequence is TGTGCCAGCAGCTCTTTAGGGGTAGCCGGGGAGCTGTTTTTT.

The rearrangement joins TRBV2 to TRBJ1-2, with D possibly matching TRBD1 (5 bases). This CDR3 spans 12 amino acids. The ends were cut back, 6 bases at V and 4 bases at J, with 9 bases in the middle. CDR1 is SNHLY and CDR2 is FYNNEI in the germline V gene. The CDR3 here is CASRDNSYGYTF. In nucleotides, the CDR3 is TGTGCCAGCAGGGACAACAGCTATGGCTACACCTTC.

The chain links TRBV5-1 to TRBJ2-2; D is uncertain. Germline V CDR1 and CDR2: SGHRS, YFSETQ. CDR3 size: 14 residues. The germline V and J ends were trimmed by 1 base and 3 bases, with 7 bases remaining between them. DNA for the CDR3: TGCGCCAGCAGCTTGATCCAGGACACCGGGGAGCTGTTTTTT. This sequence encodes CASSLIQDTGELFF.

The J gene is TRBJ2-5, the V gene TRBV7-2; the D is unclear. This CDR3 comprises 11 residues. V was cut by 3 bases and J by 4 bases, with 3 bases left in between. CDR1 and CDR2 from the germline V gene are SGHTA and FQGNSA. CDR3 nucleotides: TGTGCCAGCAGCTTTAGAGAGACCCAGTACTTC. Encoded protein: CASSFRETQYF.

The DNA for the CDR3 is TGTGCCTGGAGTGTTTCCTCTGGGGAGCTGTTTTTT. As protein: CAWSVSSGELFF. The gene calls are TRBV30 and TRBJ2-2, with unresolved D. The CDR3 sequence is 12 residues long. The germline gives CDR1 GTSNPN, CDR2 SVGIG (reference sequence). V was clipped by 0 bases and J by 8 bases, with 7 bases between them.

This chain joins TRBV16 and TRBJ1-2; 7 bases are shared with TRBD1. Per the germline V gene, CDR1 is KGHSY and CDR2 is FQNENV. This CDR3 is 16 amino acids long. Trimming took 4 bases from V and 7 from J; bases not matched to a gene: 15. This CDR3 is CASSLMIGAGGFGYTF. The CDR3, as DNA: TGTGCCAGCAGCCTTATGATCGGGGCAGGGGGATTTGGCTACACCTTC.

This clone was detected only a few times. The chain has TRBV4-1 and TRBJ2-7, with 13 bases fitting TRBD2. Germline V gives CDR1 MGHRA, CDR2 YSYEKL. Trimming removed 1 base from V and 4 bases from J; junction bases left unmatched: 1. CDR3 length: 15 residues. In DNA form, the CDR3 reads TGCGCCAGCAGCCAAGGGACTAGCGGGAGATACGAGCAGTACTTC. This sequence encodes CASSQGTSGRYEQYF.

This chain links TRBV30 with TRBJ1-2; D ambiguous. Germline lookup yields CDR1 GTSNPN and CDR2 SVGIG (reference sequence). Between the trimmed V and J ends, which lost 0 bases and 10 bases, there was a span of 18 bases. This CDR3 contains 14 residues. CDR3 DNA sequence: TGTGCCTGGAGTGTGGGGATGGCGGGATCCGACTACACCTTC. Residues: CAWSVGMAGSDYTF.

The J gene is TRBJ2-7, the V gene TRBV21-1; no check of the table's D call, TRBD2, against the DNA was made. TRBV21-1 is noted as a pseudogene. The CDR3 has 19 amino acids. The DNA of the CDR3 is TGTGCCAGCAGCAAAGTCGGGGGTCGCTTAACAACGACCTTTTACGAGCAGTACTTC. Its translation: CASSKVGGRLTTTFYEQYF.

The table lists this clone with a few counts. This chain uses TRBV2 with TRBJ1-3, with TRBD1 as a possible D gene (6 bases). Germline CDR1 and CDR2: SNHLY and FYNNEI. The CDR3 contains 16 residues. Trimming removed 2 bases at V and 0 bases at J, with 11 bases between. The CDR3 protein is CASSEQGILSGNTIYF. The CDR3 DNA reads as TGTGCCAGCAGTGAACAGGGGATTCTCTCTGGAAACACCATATATTTT.

This clone was picked up one time. V is TRBV7-7 and J is TRBJ1-1; TRBD1 is a possible D gene (6 bases). The V and J ends lost 1 base and 6 bases respectively, with 9 bases between them. This CDR3 has 13 residues. From germline, CDR1 is SSHAT and CDR2 FNYEAQ (reference sequence). CDR3 DNA: TGTGCCAGCAGCTTAGGGGGGGGCGCTGAAGCTTTCTTT. It specifies CASSLGGGAEAFF. Full variable domain (remainder filled in from reference TRBV7-7 and TRBJ1-1): GAGVSQSPRYKVTKRGQDVTLRCDPISSHATLYWYQQALGQGPEFLTYFNYEAQPDKSGLPSDRFSAERPEGSISTLTIQRTEQRDSAMYRCASSLGGGAEAFFGQGTRLTVV.

The genes are TRBV5-1 and TRBJ1-5; TRBD1 might be the D (6 bases). Germline loops: CDR1 SGHRS, CDR2 YFSETQ. The CDR3 length is 14 residues. Trimming took off 4 bases at V and 0 bases at J, with 8 bases between the two ends. CDR3 protein: CASSRTDSNQPQHF. The DNA of the CDR3 is TGCGCCAGCAGCCGGACAGATAGCAATCAGCCCCAGCATTTT.